The clone carrying this TCR beta chain showed up just a few times. As yet, its antigen is unknown. It was template switching that added a universal primer site, and there were unique molecular identifiers on the cDNA. TCRdb reprocessed the 5' RACE reads with MiXCR, giving one entry per CDR3 protein. This table holds some 1,600,000 distinct CDR3 sequences, under 35% found once. The data belong to a study of identical twins. Broader study findings: In cord blood, abundant beta clonotypes had fewer insertions; memory showed no trend. Alpha sequences that were out-of-frame and twin-shared showed an excess of low generation probability. Interpretation of the results relied on cross-sectional statistical analysis and not on following the same donors.

CDR1 is DFQATT, CDR2 SNEGSKA, per germline (reference sequence). This CDR3 region has 14 residues. The junction had 7 bases not matched to a gene; V was cut back by 2 bases and J by 5 bases. The receptor was isolated from a newborn girl in good health. The chain employs TRBV20-1 and TRBJ1-1, with 8 bases that match TRBD1. What was sequenced was cord blood. The CDR3 reads CSARPDRGGTEAFF. CDR3 sequence (DNA): TGCAGTGCTAGACCTGACAGGGGTGGAACTGAAGCTTTCTTT.